This record looks at one T cell receptor (beta chain) sequence and its context. The antigen is undetermined. The data were obtained in a study of a mutant IDH1 vaccine in newly diagnosed glioma. Study-wide context: Sex among treated patients split about 62% male, 37.5% female; mean age was about 40 years. Pretreatment consisted of radiotherapy, temozolomide, or both, with most receiving both.

Stated time point: week 5, during vaccination. The vaccine gave 300 ug of a 20-mer mutant IDH1 peptide subcutaneously per dose. Study-wide findings and caveats: There seemed to be no relation between pseudoprogression and changes in top peripheral T cell clonotypes.

Clones were sequenced by immunoSEQ multiplex PCR, and TCRdb holds only the in-frame ones, with some missing. The profile covers around 78,000 clones, with 90% to 95% appearing a single time and approximately 0.58% taken by the ten largest. CDR1 WNHNN and CDR2 SYGVQD come from the germline V gene (reference sequence). The CDR3 covers 16 residues. V was pared by 0 bases and J by 5 bases, with 7 bases of the junction left unmatched. Source: PBMCs, taken from a glioma patient whose treatment included an IDH1 peptide vaccine. The V and J genes are TRBV10-1 and TRBJ2-3; 8 bases agree with TRBD2. This clonotype was obtained from a woman aged 50 to 60 with glioma. The CDR3 protein is CASSESASGSGDTQYF. For the CDR3, the DNA is TGCGCCAGCAGTGAGTCAGCTAGCGGGTCTGGAGATACGCAGTATTTT.